The 26 T cell receptor beta chains in this list originate from one sample, sequenced in a study of CD8 T cells in ankylosing spondylitis. MiXCR was run by TCRdb on the 5' RACE reads, yielding one entry per CDR3 protein. The repertoire holds under 250,000 distinct CDR3 sequences, about 6.7% seen once, with 12% to 15% in the top ten. Antigens for these TCRs are unknown. General study findings and limits: Within ankylosing spondylitis blood, a TCR beta motif made up of eight or nine highly homologous variants appeared to be characteristic.

Sample: blood, either unsorted or a sorted T cell fraction (not recorded which). These receptors all come from a male donor with ankylosing spondylitis.

This clonotype was counted many times. The V and J genes are TRBV4-3 and TRBJ2-1; D is unresolved. With 3 bases removed from V and 7 bases from J, the gap between germline ends came to 10 bases. Germline CDR1 and CDR2: LGHNA and YSLEER. The CDR3 is 13 residues long. CDR3 DNA sequence: TGCGCCAGCAGCCATCGCAGAATGAATGAGCAGTTCTTC. Amino acid sequence: CASSHRRMNEQFF.

This clonotype was seen at least ten times. The V and J genes are TRBV7-6 and TRBJ2-1; TRBD2 aligns across 7 bases. V dropped 5 bases and J dropped 4; count of bases not matched to a gene: 11. CDR3 length equals 16 residues. Germline V gene lookup returns CDR1 SGHVS and CDR2 FNYEAQ. CDR3 bases: TGTGCCAGCAGCGGTAGCGGAGGAGCGGGGTACAATGAGCAGTTCTTC. Its protein product is CASSGSGGAGYNEQFF.

This clonotype was seen a handful of times. The V and J genes are TRBV19 and TRBJ2-2; D ambiguous. Looked up from germline, CDR1 is LNHDA and CDR2 is SQIVND (reference sequence). The CDR3 spans 15 residues. Trimming took 8 bases from V and 5 from J, leaving 18 bases between them. The CDR3 is CASVGRTLHTGELFF. CDR3 nucleotide sequence: TGTGCCAGTGTCGGACGGACGTTGCATACCGGGGAGCTGTTTTTT.

The J gene is TRBJ2-7, the V gene TRBV4-3, with 7 nucleotides matching TRBD1. With 0 bases clipped from V and 2 bases from J, the junction kept 7 bases outside the gene matches. The CDR3 loop spans 16 amino acids. Germline V lookup: CDR1 LGHNA, CDR2 YSLEER. The CDR3 sequence: CASSQEHRDRTYEQYF. As DNA, the CDR3 is TGCGCCAGCAGCCAAGAGCACCGGGACAGAACCTACGAGCAGTACTTC.

This clonotype was recorded many times. The chain employs TRBV20-1 and TRBJ1-2, with unresolved D. The CDR3 is made up of 15 amino acids. The germline CDR1 and CDR2 sequences are DFQATT and SNEGSKA (reference sequence). Trimming stripped 3 bases from V and 2 bases from J, with 16 bases between. The CDR3 here is CSARGSRGSNYGYTF. The CDR3 DNA sequence: TGCAGTGCTAGGGGGTCGCGAGGGTCAAACTATGGCTACACCTTC.

This clonotype showed up many times. V and J are TRBV5-1 and TRBJ2-3; D is uncertain. CDR1 is SGHRS, CDR2 YFSETQ, per germline. Deletions cut 1 base from V and 0 bases from J, with 6 bases between. The CDR3 spans 14 residues. CDR3 in DNA: TGCGCCAGCAGCTTGATGCGGAGCACAGATACGCAGTATTTT. Encoded protein: CASSLMRSTDTQYF.

This clonotype has more than one count but fewer than ten. J is TRBJ1-6 and V is TRBV4-2; 9 nucleotides agree with TRBD1. Per germline, CDR1 LGHNA and CDR2 YNFKEQ. The CDR3 has 17 residues. The junction had 2 bases not matched to a gene; V was cut back by 1 base and J by 1 base. CDR3 sequence: CASSQGQGESYNSPLHF. The CDR3 bases are TGTGCCAGCAGCCAAGGACAGGGGGAGTCCTATAATTCACCCCTCCACTTT.

This clonotype has a count of ten or more. This chain joins TRBV6-6 and TRBJ2-7; tentative D call: TRBD2 (6 bases). Germline V lookup: CDR1 MNHNY, CDR2 SVGAGI (reference sequence). V gave up 2 bases and J gave up 6 bases, with 8 bases separating them. The CDR3 runs to 12 residues. CDR3 in amino acids: CASSYGRGEQYF. CDR3 sequence (DNA): TGTGCCAGCAGTTACGGGCGGGGCGAGCAGTACTTC.

This clonotype was observed at least ten times. The V and J genes are TRBV6-2 or TRBV6-3 and TRBJ2-2, with D possibly TRBD1 on 5 matching bases. Trimming cost V 6 bases and J 6 bases, with 17 bases left between them. CDR3 size: 15 residues. CDR1 MNHEY and CDR2 SVGEGT come from the germline V gene. CDR3 sequence: CASSPVGALPGELFF. As DNA, the CDR3 is TGTGCCAGCAGCCCCGTAGGGGCCCTCCCCGGGGAGCTGTTTTTT.

This clonotype was counted ten times or more. The J gene is TRBJ2-3, the V gene TRBV10-3, with D perhaps matching TRBD1 or TRBD2 (6 bases each). V was cut by 2 bases and J by 2 bases, with 8 bases left in between. This CDR3 region has 14 residues. Germline V gives CDR1 ENHRY, CDR2 SYGVKD. The CDR3 region is CAISERGPTDTQYF. The CDR3 coding sequence is TGTGCCATCAGTGAGCGGGGGCCCACAGATACGCAGTATTTT.

This clonotype occurred many times. The gene calls are TRBV28 and TRBJ2-7; weak D call: TRBD1 (5 bases). The CDR3 is 13 amino acids. From germline, CDR1 is MDHEN and CDR2 SYDVKM. The V end lost 6 bases, the J end lost 4 bases, and 13 bases lay between the germline ends. CDR3 nucleotide sequence: TGTGCCAGCAGATCTCCGACAGTTTACGAGCAGTACTTC. Its translation is CASRSPTVYEQYF.

This clonotype was counted ten times or more. J is TRBJ2-2 and V is TRBV7-2; maybe TRBD2 (6 bases). Deletions cut 0 bases from V and 3 bases from J, with 8 bases between. The germline CDR1 and CDR2 sequences are SGHTA and FQGNSA. This CDR3 contains 15 residues. The CDR3 region has the DNA TGTGCCAGCAGCTTAGCGGGAGGTTACACCGGGGAGCTGTTTTTT. It yields the protein CASSLAGGYTGELFF.

This clonotype appeared many times. This chain joins TRBV20-1 and TRBJ2-5, with 10 bases lining up with TRBD2. The junction had 7 bases not matched to a gene; V was cut back by 1 base and J by 5 bases. This CDR3 is 15 amino acids long. Germline V gene data show CDR1 as DFQATT and CDR2 as SNEGSKA (reference sequence). CDR3 coding DNA: TGCAGTGCTAGAGCCCCGGGACTAGCGTTTGAGACCCAGTACTTC. Translation gives CSARAPGLAFETQYF.

This clonotype was observed at least ten times. The gene calls are TRBV27 and TRBJ1-2; a possible D gene is TRBD1 (5 bases). Germline lookup yields CDR1 MNHEY and CDR2 SMNVEV (reference sequence). The CDR3 covers 14 residues. Trimming removed 3 bases from V and 3 bases from J, with 11 bases in between. The CDR3 DNA is TGTGCCAGCAGTTTTGGGGGAGGCGACTATGGCTACACCTTC. Encoded protein: CASSFGGGDYGYTF.

This clonotype has a count of ten or more. The chain carries TRBV20-1 and TRBJ1-1, with D perhaps TRBD1 (6 bases). This CDR3 has 11 residues. Germline-derived CDR1 and CDR2 are DFQATT and SNEGSKA (reference sequence). V shed 5 bases and J shed 5 bases, with 9 bases lying between them. The CDR3 region is CSARGGTEAFF. In nucleotides, the CDR3 is TGCAGTGCTCGAGGGGGAACTGAAGCTTTCTTT.

Ten or more counts support this clonotype. This chain links TRBV7-9 with TRBJ2-3, with 7 bases lining up with TRBD1. The CDR3 runs 16 residues. V gave up 2 bases and J gave up 3 bases; unmatched junction bases: 8. Germline V gene data show CDR1 as SEHNR and CDR2 as FQNEAQ (reference sequence). The CDR3 sequence is CASSLPQGVGTDTQYF. DNA for the CDR3: TGTGCCAGCAGCTTACCCCAGGGGGTAGGAACAGATACGCAGTATTTT. Drawing the rest from reference TRBV7-9 and TRBJ2-3, the complete variable domain is DTGVSQNPRHKITKRGQNVTFRCDPISEHNRLYWYRQTLGQGPEFLTYFQNEAQLEKSRLLSDRFSAERPKGSFSTLEIQRTEQGDSAMYLCASSLPQGVGTDTQYFGPGTRLTVL.

This chain uses TRBV5-1 with TRBJ2-1, with TRBD2 matching over 11 bases. With V trimmed by 1 base and J by 8 bases, 17 bases remained unmatched. Germline V gives CDR1 SGHRS, CDR2 YFSETQ. The CDR3 is 19 amino acids. The CDR3 is CASSLYSPGRIAGGDEQFF. As DNA, the CDR3 is TGCGCCAGCAGCTTGTACAGCCCAGGGAGAATAGCGGGAGGGGATGAGCAGTTCTTC. The full variable domain, completed using reference TRBV5-1 and TRBJ2-1, is KAGVTQTPRYLIKTRGQQVTLSCSPISGHRSVSWYQQTPGQGLQFLFEYFSETQRNKGNFPGRFSGRQFSNSRSEMNVSTLELGDSALYLCASSLYSPGRIAGGDEQFFGPGTRLTVL.

This clonotype was seen repeatedly, ten times or more. The chain uses TRBV7-9 and TRBJ2-3, with TRBD1 matching over 7 bases. Germline V gene data show CDR1 as SEHNR and CDR2 as FQNEAQ (reference sequence). The CDR3 contains 14 residues. V lost 5 bases and J lost 4; bases outside the gene matches: 6. In DNA, the CDR3 is TGTGCCAGCAGCACCCGACAGGGTGCAGATACGCAGTATTTT. Residues: CASSTRQGADTQYF.

This clonotype occurred a few times. This chain links TRBV6-1 with TRBJ1-6; D uncertain. The V end lost 4 bases, the J end lost 0 bases, and 1 base lay between the germline ends. Per the germline V gene, CDR1 is MNHNS and CDR2 is SASEGT. The CDR3 length is 13 residues. CDR3 loop: CASSGSYNSPLHF. CDR3 DNA: TGTGCCAGCAGTGGCTCCTATAATTCACCCCTCCACTTT.

The chain links TRBV7-6 to TRBJ2-1; perhaps TRBD2 as D (6 bases). CDR1 and CDR2 (germline): SGHVS, FNYEAQ. Trimming removed 5 bases at V and 8 bases at J, with 16 bases between. CDR3 length equals 14 residues. Written as DNA, the CDR3 is TGTGCCAGCAGCCCCAGGGACTTGAGAGATGAGCAGTTCTTC. Its protein product is CASSPRDLRDEQFF.

Turning to this clonotype: A read error is possible here, since a much larger clone lies one base away. The gene calls are TRBV5-1 and TRBJ2-1; 14 nucleotides agree with TRBD2. CDR1 SGHRS and CDR2 YFSETQ come from the germline V gene. Losses at the gene ends were 2 bases for V and 9 bases for J; bases not matched to a gene: 7. This CDR3 has 16 residues. CDR3 nucleotide sequence: TGCGCCAGCAGCTTTCGGACTAGCGGGAGGACCAGTGAGCAGTTCTTC. Encoded protein: CASSFRTSGRTSEQFF. The variable domain in full, with the rest retrieved from reference TRBV5-1 and TRBJ2-1, is KAGVTQTPRYLIKTRGQQVTLSCSPISGHRSVSWYQQTPGQGLQFLFEYFSETQRNKGNFPGRFSGRQFSNSRSEMNVSTLELGDSALYLCASSFRTSGRTSEQFFGPGTRLTVL.

This clonotype was seen ten or more times. The V and J genes are TRBV4-3 and TRBJ2-1, with 12 bases identical to TRBD2. This CDR3 region has 17 residues. V shed 3 bases, J shed 7 bases, and the junction held 10 bases outside the gene matches. The V gene's germline CDR1 is LGHNA and CDR2 YSLEER. The CDR3 is CASSHGLAGPLENEQFF. DNA of the CDR3: TGCGCCAGCAGCCATGGACTAGCGGGGCCATTAGAGAATGAGCAGTTCTTC.

There are many counts of this clonotype. This chain joins TRBV28 and TRBJ2-3, with D unresolved. CDR1 MDHEN and CDR2 SYDVKM come from the germline V gene. V gave up 3 bases and J gave up 1 base, with 11 bases separating them. This CDR3 is built from 15 residues. DNA for the CDR3: TGTGCCAGCAGTTTCGGTCCGAGGCGCACAGATACGCAGTATTTT. This translates into CASSFGPRRTDTQYF. The full variable domain, in which reference TRBV28 and TRBJ2-3 provide the parts outside the CDR3, is DVKVTQSSRYLVKRTGEKVFLECVQDMDHENMFWYRQDPGLGLRLIYFSYDVKMKEKGDIPEGYSVSREKKERFSLILESASTNQTSMYLCASSFGPRRTDTQYFGPGTRLTVL.

This clonotype appeared many times. J is TRBJ2-7 and V is TRBV12-3 or TRBV12-4; D remains unclear. This CDR3 is built from 15 residues. V lost 2 bases, J lost 3 bases, and 14 bases lay in between. CDR3 in DNA: TGTGCCAGCAGTTTAAACTACCTGGGGAACTACGAGCAGTACTTC. This encodes CASSLNYLGNYEQYF.

This clonotype was detected ten times or more. V gene TRBV11-1 combines with J gene TRBJ1-1, with 7 nucleotides matching TRBD1. The CDR3 contains 14 residues. The junction had 5 bases not matched to a gene; V was cut back by 2 bases and J by 5 bases. CDR1 is SGHAT, CDR2 FQDESV, per germline (reference sequence). This chain's CDR3 is CASSLNRGVTEAFF. The CDR3 DNA follows: TGTGCCAGCAGCTTAAACAGGGGAGTTACTGAAGCTTTCTTT.

This clonotype was observed many times. The V gene is TRBV29-1, the J gene TRBJ2-2; unclear D gene. In germline, CDR1 is SQVTM, CDR2 ANQGSEA. The ends were cut back, 2 bases at V and 7 bases at J, with 8 bases in the middle. This CDR3 contains 12 residues. The CDR3 is CSVERRFGELFF. The DNA for the CDR3 is TGCAGCGTTGAAAGGCGATTCGGGGAGCTGTTTTTT.